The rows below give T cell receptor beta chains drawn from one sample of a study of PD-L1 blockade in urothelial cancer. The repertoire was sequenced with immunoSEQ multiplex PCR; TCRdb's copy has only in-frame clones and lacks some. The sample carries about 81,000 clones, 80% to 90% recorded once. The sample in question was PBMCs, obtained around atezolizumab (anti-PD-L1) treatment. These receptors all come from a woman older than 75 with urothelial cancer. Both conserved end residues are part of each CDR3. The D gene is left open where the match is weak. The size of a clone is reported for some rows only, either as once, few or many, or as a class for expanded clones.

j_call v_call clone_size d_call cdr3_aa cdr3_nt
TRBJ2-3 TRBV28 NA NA CASGGSTDTQYF TGTGCCAGCGGCGGAAGCACAGATACGCAGTATTTT
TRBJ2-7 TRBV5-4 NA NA CASSAGRTYEQYF TGTGCCAGCAGCGCGGGACGGACCTACGAGCAGTACTTC
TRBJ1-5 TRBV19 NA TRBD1 CASTGRTGKSSGYQPQHF TGTGCCAGCACCGGTCGGACAGGGAAGTCCTCCGGTTATCAGCCCCAGCATTTT
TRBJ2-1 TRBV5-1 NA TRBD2 CSKILGSGRALGGDNEQFF TGCTCGAAGATATTAGGAAGCGGGAGGGCTCTGGGGGGGGACAATGAGCAGTTCTTC
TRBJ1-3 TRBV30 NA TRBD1 CAWSGTGGNTIYF TGTGCCTGGTCCGGGACAGGGGGAAACACCATATATTTT
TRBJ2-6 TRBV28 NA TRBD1 CASRDDPGQGLMGSGANVLTF TGTGCCAGCAGGGATGACCCAGGACAGGGGCTAATGGGGTCTGGGGCCAACGTCCTGACTTTC
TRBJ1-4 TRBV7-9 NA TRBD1 CASSVAGTENEKLFF TGTGCCAGCAGCGTGGCCGGGACAGAAAATGAAAAACTGTTTTTT
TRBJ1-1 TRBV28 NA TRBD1 CASTRTGKAFF TGTGCCAGCACCCGGACAGGGAAGGCTTTCTTT
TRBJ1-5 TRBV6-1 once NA CASSERRDHQPQHF TGTGCCAGCAGTGAAAGGAGGGACCATCAGCCCCAGCATTTT
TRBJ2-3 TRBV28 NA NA CASTSGADTQYF TGTGCCAGCACCTCAGGTGCAGATACGCAGTATTTT
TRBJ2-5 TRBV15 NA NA CATSGEGGGGETQYF TGTGCCACCAGCGGAGAGGGGGGGGGCGGAGAGACCCAGTACTTC
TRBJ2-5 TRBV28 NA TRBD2 CASSLWSSGRAGETQYF TGTGCCAGCAGTTTATGGTCTAGCGGGAGGGCCGGGGAGACCCAGTACTTC
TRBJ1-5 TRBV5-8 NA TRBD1 CASSSGTGFGQPQHF TGTGCCAGCAGCTCCGGGACAGGGTTCGGCCAGCCCCAGCATTTT
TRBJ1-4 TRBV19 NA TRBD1 CASSIFGTAQTNEKLFF TGTGCCAGTAGTATATTCGGGACAGCGCAAACTAATGAAAAACTGTTTTTT
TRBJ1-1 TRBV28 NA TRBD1 CASSTGGSEAFF TGTGCCAGCAGCACAGGGGGCAGTGAAGCTTTCTTT
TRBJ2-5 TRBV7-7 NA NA CASSLSVQETQYF TGTGCCAGCAGCTTATCAGTACAAGAGACCCAGTACTTC
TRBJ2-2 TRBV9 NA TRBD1 CASSVVGQTGELFF TGTGCCAGCAGCGTAGTGGGACAGACCGGGGAGCTGTTTTTT
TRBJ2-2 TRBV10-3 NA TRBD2 CAIGGGRASGPRSTGELFF TGTGCCATCGGAGGGGGTCGGGCTAGCGGGCCCAGGAGTACCGGGGAGCTGTTTTTT
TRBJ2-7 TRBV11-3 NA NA CASSPEGRSEQYF TGTGCCAGCAGCCCGGAGGGCCGGAGCGAGCAGTACTTC
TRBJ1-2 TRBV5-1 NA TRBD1 CASSRGQNYGYTF TGCGCCAGCAGCAGGGGACAGAACTATGGCTACACCTTC
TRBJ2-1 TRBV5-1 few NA CASSFIEANEQFF TGCGCCAGCAGCTTTATTGAGGCCAATGAGCAGTTCTTC
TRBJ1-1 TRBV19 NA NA CASRTDPGAEAFF TGTGCCAGTAGAACGGACCCGGGGGCTGAAGCTTTCTTT
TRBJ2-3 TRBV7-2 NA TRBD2 CASSLAGGTDTQYF TGTGCCAGCAGCTTAGCGGGAGGGACAGATACGCAGTATTTT
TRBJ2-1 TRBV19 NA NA CASSARRSFLSSGSYNEQFF TGTGCCAGTAGCGCAAGAAGGTCGTTCCTATCCAGCGGCTCCTACAATGAGCAGTTCTTC
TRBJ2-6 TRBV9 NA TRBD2 CASSLGLAGGGANVLTF TGTGCCAGCAGCCTGGGACTAGCGGGAGGGGGGGCCAACGTCCTGACTTTC
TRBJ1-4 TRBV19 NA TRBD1 CASSRTTGYEKLFF TGTGCCAGTAGTCGTACGACAGGGTACGAAAAACTGTTTTTT
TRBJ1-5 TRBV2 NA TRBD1 CASTWTGGGNQPQHF TGTGCCAGCACCTGGACAGGGGGAGGTAACCAGCCCCAGCATTTT
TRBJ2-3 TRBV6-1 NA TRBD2 CASSERLAGGPKVGDTQYF TGTGCCAGCAGTGAAAGGCTAGCGGGAGGGCCCAAGGTAGGAGATACGCAGTATTTT
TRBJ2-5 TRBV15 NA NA CATSSPAGPRETQYF TGTGCCACCAGCTCCCCCGCCGGCCCGAGGGAGACCCAGTACTTC
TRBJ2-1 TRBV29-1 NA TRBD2 CSVGERASGRYNEQFF TGCAGCGTTGGAGAGAGAGCTAGCGGGAGGTACAATGAGCAGTTCTTC
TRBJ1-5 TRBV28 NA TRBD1 CASSPTGGRQPQHF TGTGCCAGCAGCCCAACAGGGGGCCGGCAGCCCCAGCATTTT
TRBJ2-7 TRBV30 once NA CAKTDTTYEQYF TGTGCAAAGACAGATACTACCTACGAGCAGTACTTC
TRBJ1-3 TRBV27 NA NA CASRITGTAGNTIYF TGTGCCAGCCGCATCACCGGGACTGCGGGAAACACCATATATTTT
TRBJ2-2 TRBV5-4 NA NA CASSLADTGELFF TGTGCCAGCAGCTTGGCCGACACCGGGGAGCTGTTTTTT
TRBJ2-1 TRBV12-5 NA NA CASGSYSSYNEQFF TGTGCTAGTGGTTCGTACAGCTCCTACAATGAGCAGTTCTTC
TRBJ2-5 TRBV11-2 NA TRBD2 CASSLLAGRMQETQYF TGTGCCAGCAGCTTACTAGCGGGGCGCATGCAAGAGACCCAGTACTTC
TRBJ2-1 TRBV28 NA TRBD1 CASSAGWDRGRVSSYNEQFF TGTGCCAGCAGTGCCGGGTGGGACAGGGGTCGGGTGAGCTCCTACAATGAGCAGTTCTTC
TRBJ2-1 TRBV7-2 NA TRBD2 CASSLQREAYNEQFF TGTGCCAGCAGCCTACAGCGGGAGGCATACAATGAGCAGTTCTTC
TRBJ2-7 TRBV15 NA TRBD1 CATSRDGTASYEQYF TGTGCCACCAGCAGAGACGGGACAGCCTCCTACGAGCAGTACTTC
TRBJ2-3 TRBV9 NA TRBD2 CASSSRGAGGPGDTQYF TGTGCCAGCAGCTCCCGCGGGGCGGGAGGGCCCGGAGATACGCAGTATTTT
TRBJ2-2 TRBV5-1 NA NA CASSFGRAGTGELFF TGCGCCAGCAGCTTTGGCAGGGCAGGTACCGGGGAGCTGTTTTTT
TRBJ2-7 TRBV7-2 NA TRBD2 CASSLAHSWTSGSYEQYF TGTGCCAGCAGCTTAGCGCATTCGTGGACTAGCGGGAGTTACGAGCAGTACTTC
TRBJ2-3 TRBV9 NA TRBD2 CASSELAGSADTQYF TGTGCCAGCAGCGAACTAGCGGGATCTGCAGATACGCAGTATTTT
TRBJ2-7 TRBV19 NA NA CASSHKSAGAEQYF TGTGCCAGTAGCCACAAGTCGGCAGGGGCCGAGCAGTACTTC
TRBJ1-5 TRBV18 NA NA CASSLRGQPQHF TGTGCCAGCTCACTAAGGGGACAGCCCCAGCATTTT
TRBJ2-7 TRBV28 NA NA CASSLSHSEQYF TGTGCCAGCAGTTTAAGTCACAGTGAGCAGTACTTC
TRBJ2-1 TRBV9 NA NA CASSADNEQFF TGTGCCAGCAGCGCCGACAATGAGCAGTTCTTC
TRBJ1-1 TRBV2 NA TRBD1 CASRESGTGREAFF TGTGCCAGCAGAGAATCAGGGACAGGGAGAGAAGCTTTCTTT
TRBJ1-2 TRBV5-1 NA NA CASSRDFYGYTF TGCGCCAGCAGCCGGGACTTCTATGGCTACACCTTC
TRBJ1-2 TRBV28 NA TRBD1 CASSRQGGYGYTF TGTGCCAGCAGCCGACAGGGGGGGTATGGCTACACCTTC
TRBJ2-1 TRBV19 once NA CASSLLRLGGSNEQFF TGTGCCAGTAGTTTACTTCGCCTCGGAGGATCCAATGAGCAGTTCTTC
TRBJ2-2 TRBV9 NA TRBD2 CASSVSQRGNTGELFF TGTGCCAGCAGCGTATCCCAGCGGGGGAACACCGGGGAGCTGTTTTTT
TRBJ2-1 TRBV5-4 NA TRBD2 CASSTMTSGRVAYNEQFF TGTGCCAGCAGCACCATGACTAGCGGGAGGGTTGCCTACAATGAGCAGTTCTTC
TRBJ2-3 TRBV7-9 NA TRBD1 CASQGADTQYF TGTGCCTCTCAGGGGGCAGATACGCAGTATTTT
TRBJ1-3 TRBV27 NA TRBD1 CASSAAGQGYSGNTIYF TGTGCCAGCAGTGCAGCGGGACAGGGATACTCTGGAAACACCATATATTTT